The 10 T cell receptor beta chains below all came from one sample that was sequenced in a study of regulatory T cells in long-lasting Graves disease. Time point reported: persistent/refractory GD, antithyroid drugs over 5 years with positive TRAb. The TCR library used RNA extracted from PBMCs. Sequencing libraries for TCR beta were prepared with iRepertoire HTBI primers and Arm-PCR of CDR3 regions. From the multiplex PCR reads, TCRdb called clonotypes with MiXCR, one entry per CDR3 protein. The table has almost 350,000 distinct CDR3 sequences, about 20% seen once. Source: peripheral blood mononuclear cells (PBMCs), taken when the disease was refractory, from a patient treated with antithyroid drugs. The receptors were sampled from a female donor with Graves disease.

This clonotype was counted at least ten times. The V call is TRBV29-1, the J call TRBJ2-7, with 7 bases that match TRBD1. Germline CDR1 SQVTM, CDR2 ANQGSEA. J gave up 2 bases and V 5 bases, and 3 bases lay outside the gene matches. The CDR3 length is 12 residues. The CDR3 is CSVRQGTYEQYF. The DNA for the CDR3 is TGCAGCGTTCGACAGGGAACCTACGAGCAGTACTTC.

The V and J genes are TRBV6-2 or TRBV6-3 and TRBJ2-2; TRBD2 is a possible D gene (5 bases). Germline lookup yields CDR1 MNHEY and CDR2 SVGEGT. The length of the CDR3 is 22 residues. Trimming took off 4 bases at V and 6 bases at J, with 36 bases between the two ends. The CDR3 reads CASSFFERTGDIPSRTSGELFF. The CDR3 DNA reads as TGTGCCAGCAGTTTTTTCGAGAGGACCGGGGATATACCGTCGCGAACATCCGGGGAGCTGTTTTTT.

This clonotype was detected many times. The rearrangement uses TRBV30 and TRBJ2-5, with unresolved D. The germline V and J ends were trimmed by 0 bases and 3 bases, with 5 bases remaining between them. The V gene's germline CDR1 is GTSNPN and CDR2 SVGIG (reference sequence). CDR3 size: 12 residues. The CDR3 bases are TGTGCCTGGAGTGTAAGCGAAGAGACCCAGTACTTC. This sequence encodes CAWSVSEETQYF. Filled out from reference TRBV30 and TRBJ2-5, the complete variable domain reads SQTIHQWPATLVQPVGSPLSLECTVEGTSNPNLYWYRQAAGRGLQLLFYSVGIGQISSEVPQNLSASRPQDRQFILSSKKLLLSDSGFYLCAWSVSEETQYFGPGTRLLVL.

The chain is built from TRBV15 and TRBJ2-4, with 7 bases matching TRBD1. CDR1 is LNHNV and CDR2 is YYDKDF in the germline V gene (reference sequence). The CDR3 covers 15 residues. The trim removed 0 bases at V and 6 bases at J, leaving 5 bases unmatched. The CDR3 DNA reads TGTGCCACCAGCAGAGAAAGACAGGGTGGAAACATTCAGTACTTC. Encoded protein: CATSRERQGGNIQYF.

This clonotype was counted only a few times. The chain links TRBV5-1 to TRBJ1-1; D may be TRBD1 (6 bases). Germline V gives CDR1 SGHRS, CDR2 YFSETQ. Trimming removed 5 bases from V and 2 bases from J, with 16 bases in between. The CDR3 covers 15 residues. CDR3 sequence: CASRPGGGENTEAFF. The CDR3 DNA reads as TGCGCCAGCAGACCGGGGGGGGGCGAAAACACTGAAGCTTTCTTT.

This clonotype appeared a few times. The chain is built from TRBV11-2 and TRBJ2-2; D remains unclear. Trimming pared 0 bases from V and 4 bases from J, leaving 9 bases between. This CDR3 is built from 15 residues. From germline, CDR1 is SGHAT and CDR2 FQNNGV. The CDR3, as DNA: TGTGCCAGCAGCTTAGAGGCTTCTCTCACCGGGGAGCTGTTTTTT. This translates into CASSLEASLTGELFF.

This sequence joins TRBV20-1 and TRBJ2-7, with 11 bases matching TRBD2. The germline V gene encodes CDR1 DFQATT and CDR2 SNEGSKA (reference sequence). This CDR3 contains 15 residues. The V segment lost 3 bases and the J segment 0 bases; nucleotides outside the gene matches: 4. The CDR3 nucleotides are TGCAGTGCTAGTCGGACTAGCGGGTTCTCCTACGAGCAGTACTTC. Protein: CSASRTSGFSYEQYF.

This clonotype was picked up a small number of times. This chain uses TRBV5-5 with TRBJ1-4, with a possible D match to TRBD1 (5 bases). The germline CDR1 and CDR2 sequences are SGHKS and YYEKEE (reference sequence). CDR3 length equals 13 residues. The ends were cut back, 2 bases at V and 8 bases at J, with 10 bases in the middle. The CDR3 DNA follows: TGTGCCAGCAGCTTACAGGAGGGGGAAAAACTGTTTTTT. This encodes CASSLQEGEKLFF. Based on the CDR3 plus reference TRBV5-5 and TRBJ1-4, the full variable domain is DAGVTQSPTHLIKTRGQQVTLRCSPISGHKSVSWYQQVLGQGPQFIFQYYEKEERGRGNFPDRFSARQFPNYSSELNVNALLLGDSALYLCASSLQEGEKLFFGSGTQLSVL.

In regard to this clonotype: A much larger clone lies a single base off, so this may be a read error. The chain recombines TRBV11-2 with TRBJ1-1; D perhaps matches TRBD1 (5 bases). Germline V lookup: CDR1 SGHAT, CDR2 FQNNGV. CDR3 length: 11 amino acids. The CDR3 spells CASGWGTEASF. In DNA, the CDR3 is TGTGCCAGCGGGTGGGGGACTGAAGCTTCCTTT.

About this clonotype itself: At one end the junction does not follow the germline gene, possibly because of a read error. The rearrangement links TRBV2 to TRBJ1-5, with D perhaps matching TRBD1 (6 bases). The germline V gene encodes CDR1 SNHLY and CDR2 FYNNEI. This CDR3 is 13 amino acids long. The CDR3 region is CASKEGGDQLQHF. Written as DNA, the CDR3 is TGTGCCAGCAAGGAGGGGGGGGATCAGCTCCAGCATTTT.